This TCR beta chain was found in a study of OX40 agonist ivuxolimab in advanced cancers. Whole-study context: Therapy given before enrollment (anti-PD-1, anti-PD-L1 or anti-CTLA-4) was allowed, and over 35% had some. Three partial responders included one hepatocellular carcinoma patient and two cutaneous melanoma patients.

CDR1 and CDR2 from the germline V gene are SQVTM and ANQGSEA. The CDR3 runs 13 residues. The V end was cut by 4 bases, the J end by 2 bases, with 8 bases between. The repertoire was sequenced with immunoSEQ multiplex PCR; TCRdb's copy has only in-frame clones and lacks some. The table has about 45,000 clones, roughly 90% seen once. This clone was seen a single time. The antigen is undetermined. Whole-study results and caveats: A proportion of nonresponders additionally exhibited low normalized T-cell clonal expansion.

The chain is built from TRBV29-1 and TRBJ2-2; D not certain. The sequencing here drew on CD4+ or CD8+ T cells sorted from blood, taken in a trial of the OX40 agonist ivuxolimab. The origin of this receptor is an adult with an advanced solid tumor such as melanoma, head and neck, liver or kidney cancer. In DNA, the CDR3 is TGCAGCGTTGTGACGGATAACACCGGGGAGCTGTTTTTT. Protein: CSVVTDNTGELFF.